A single sample gave rise to the 8 T cell receptor beta chains below, sequenced in a study of response to subunit inactivated influenza vaccine. A single record per CDR3 protein comes from TCRdb applying MiXCR to the RT-PCR reads. The profile shows under 500,000 distinct CDR3 sequences, 10% to 11% of them singletons. The sequences come from PBMCs from blood, collected around seven weeks after vaccination. These receptors originate from a man in his fifties who received an inactivated influenza vaccine.

This clonotype was seen repeatedly, ten times or more. This chain uses TRBV7-2 with TRBJ2-7; D possibly corresponds to TRBD1 (6 bases). The CDR3 sequence is 14 residues long. CDR1 is SGHTA and CDR2 is FQGNSA in the germline V gene. Trimming took off 3 bases at V and 5 bases at J, with 14 bases between the two ends. CDR3 coding DNA: TGTGCCAGCAGCTTTTTGACAGGAGGTGACGAGCAGTACTTC. This sequence encodes CASSFLTGGDEQYF.

V gene TRBV29-1 combines with J gene TRBJ1-1; 9 bases map to TRBD1. Germline assignment: CDR1 SQVTM and CDR2 ANQGSEA. J lost 1 base, V lost 7 bases, and 16 bases had no gene match. CDR3 size: 17 residues. CDR3 residues: CSAPPRAGTGRNTEAFF. CDR3 DNA: TGCAGCGCTCCTCCCAGGGCTGGGACAGGGAGGAACACTGAAGCTTTCTTT.

CDR3 sequence reads: CASTLTGLGLNEKLFF. DNA of the CDR3: TGTGCCAGCACCTTGACAGGGCTCGGGCTCAATGAAAAACTGTTTTTT. The chain is built from TRBV28 and TRBJ1-4; 7 bases fit TRBD1. This CDR3 is built from 16 residues. J was trimmed by 5 bases and V by 7 bases; bases with no gene match: 13. CDR1 is MDHEN and CDR2 is SYDVKM in the germline V gene. Complete variable domain (other parts from reference TRBV28 and TRBJ1-4): DVKVTQSSRYLVKRTGEKVFLECVQDMDHENMFWYRQDPGLGLRLIYFSYDVKMKEKGDIPEGYSVSREKKERFSLILESASTNQTSMYLCASTLTGLGLNEKLFFGSGTQLSVL.

This clonotype has only a few counts. The rearrangement uses TRBV6-1 and TRBJ1-5, with TRBD1 matching over 9 bases. Germline CDR1 is MNHNS and CDR2 is SASEGT. Trimming took 6 bases from V and 7 from J; bases not matched to a gene: 10. The CDR3 sequence is 15 residues long. The CDR3 DNA sequence: TGTGCCAGCAGAAAGGGACAGGGAAGTAAGCAGCCCCAGCATTTT. Translating it yields CASRKGQGSKQPQHF.

There are a few counts of this clonotype. This chain joins TRBV7-6 and TRBJ2-5; 9 bases align to TRBD1. Germline V lookup: CDR1 SGHVS, CDR2 FNYEAQ. The V gene end was trimmed by 2 bases and the J gene end by 4 bases; junction bases not matched to a gene: 8. The CDR3 totals 16 residues. The CDR3 DNA sequence: TGTGCCAGCAGCTTAATGGACAGGGGTGGAGTAGAGACCCAGTACTTC. This codes for CASSLMDRGGVETQYF.

In this sample, this clonotype turned up many times. This chain uses TRBV5-1 with TRBJ2-2; 9 bases map to TRBD1. Germline trimming cut 4 bases from V and 6 bases from J; bases unmatched to any gene: 10. Germline lookup yields CDR1 SGHRS and CDR2 YFSETQ. The CDR3 contains 16 residues. The CDR3 sequence: CASSPTLRDRAGELFF. CDR3 DNA: TGCGCCAGCAGCCCCACTCTCCGGGACAGGGCCGGGGAGCTGTTTTTT.

The chain carries TRBV7-3 and TRBJ2-5, with D perhaps matching TRBD2 (7 bases). The CDR3 runs 17 residues. Germline assignment: CDR1 SGHTA and CDR2 FQGTGA. Trimming shortened V by 0 bases and J by 0 bases, and 14 bases separated the two germline ends. The CDR3 is CASSLTGGPPYQETQYF. CDR3 DNA sequence: TGTGCCAGCAGCTTAACGGGGGGGCCCCCGTACCAAGAGACCCAGTACTTC.

In this sample, this clonotype turned up a few times. The J gene is TRBJ2-4, the V gene TRBV6-2 or TRBV6-3; the D is unclear. V was trimmed by 1 base and J by 5 bases, leaving 15 bases between them. CDR1 is MNHEY, CDR2 SVGEGT, per germline. The CDR3 consists of 16 residues. The CDR3 DNA follows: TGTGCCAGCAGTTACTTTTATCCCTCCCGGGAAAACATTCAGTACTTC. Protein product: CASSYFYPSRENIQYF.